This entry describes one T cell receptor (beta chain). Its cognate antigen is unknown. The sample is drawn from a study of identical twins. Unique molecular identifiers were in the cDNA, with template-switch universal primer binding. TCRdb processed the 5' RACE reads anew with MiXCR; each CDR3 protein has one entry. This sample has 1.5 million to 2 million distinct CDR3 sequences, with less than 40% found just once. Overall study findings and caveats: Models underestimated how often monozygotic twins shared out-of-frame TCR alpha. Twins' excess sharing was less marked for out-of-frame beta sequences. For cord blood, abundant beta clonotypes had fewer insertions, unlike memory repertoires, which showed none.

The CDR3 covers 16 residues. V and J are TRBV21-1 and TRBJ1-4; TRBD1 reflects the table's D call only, with no check against the DNA. TRBV21-1 is a pseudogene segment. Sequenced material: cord blood. This TCR was sampled from a newborn girl in good health. The CDR3 region has the DNA TGTGCCAGCAGCAAAGGGGGCCCGGGGGTTGGTGAAAAACTGTTTTTT. This translates into CASSKGGPGVGEKLFF.